These 14 T cell receptor beta chains share one sample of origin, sequenced in a study of CXCR3-negative and CXCR3-positive naive CD8 T cells. Carrying UMI labels, the TRB cDNA libraries were prepared through 5' RACE. TCRdb reanalyzed the 5' RACE reads and collapses them to one entry per CDR3 protein, without DNA. Here the sample table reports some 66,000 distinct CDR3 sequences. Input material: naive CXCR3- CD8+ T cells from blood. Subset meaning: CD45RO-CCR7+CD27+CD95- naive CD8+ T cells lacking CXCR3 (TNR3-). These receptors were obtained from a human donor in good health. Some clones in this sample may be carry-over from other donors' samples.

This chain links TRBV4-3 with TRBJ1-6; checking the TCRdb D call of TRBD1 is not possible without DNA. The germline gives CDR1 LGHNA, CDR2 YSLEER. The CDR3 extends over 16 amino acids. CDR3 residues: CASSQDRWGGNSPLHF.

CDR3 amino acids: CSARDPWGLRGYTF. This chain joins TRBV20-1 and TRBJ1-2; TCRdb's assignment of TRBD1 cannot be checked, as there is no DNA. The CDR3 consists of 14 residues. CDR1 and CDR2 (germline): DFQATT, SNEGSKA (reference sequence).

This chain uses TRBV27 with TRBJ2-7; the TCRdb D gene call, TRBD2, has no DNA to confirm it. This CDR3 has 13 amino acids. Per the germline V gene, CDR1 is MNHEY and CDR2 is SMNVEV (reference sequence). The CDR3 loop reads CASSVRGAYEQYF.

This chain joins TRBV12-3 or TRBV12-4 and TRBJ1-2. The CDR3 has 12 amino acids. The CDR3 spells CASSEGFYGYTF.

The V gene is TRBV2, the J gene TRBJ2-7; there is no DNA to check the TCRdb D call of TRBD2. CDR3 length: 13 residues. The germline gives CDR1 SNHLY, CDR2 FYNNEI. This CDR3 is CASSERESGEQYF.

This chain connects TRBV29-1 to TRBJ2-7; the D call of TRBD2 rests on TCRdb alone, since no DNA is present to check it. This CDR3 contains 14 residues. Germline CDR1 and CDR2: SQVTM and ANQGSEA. CDR3 in amino acids: CSVIPTSGLDEQYF.

The chain carries TRBV6-2 or TRBV6-3 and TRBJ1-5; TCRdb returns TRBD1, unconfirmable since there is no DNA. Germline loops: CDR1 MNHEY, CDR2 SVGEGT. CDR3 length: 12 residues. CDR3 residues: CASSYGGAPQHF.

The chain's CDR3 is CSAAETSASTDTQYF. The chain carries TRBV20-1 and TRBJ2-3; TCRdb's D gene call, TRBD2, goes unchecked for lack of DNA. In germline, CDR1 is DFQATT, CDR2 SNEGSKA (reference sequence). CDR3 length: 15 residues.

The chain couples TRBV28 to TRBJ2-2. Looked up from germline, CDR1 is MDHEN and CDR2 is SYDVKM. The CDR3 extends over 13 amino acids. The CDR3: CASSLWVTGELFF.

The V call is TRBV7-9, the J call TRBJ2-4. Germline V gene sequence: CDR1 SEHNR, CDR2 FQNEAQ (reference sequence). The CDR3 has 11 amino acids. CDR3 sequence: CASRKLNIQYF.

Here the CDR3 reads CASKREVGQETQYF. J is TRBJ2-5 and V is TRBV28; no DNA is available, so the TRBD2 call from TCRdb remains unchecked. CDR3 length: 14 amino acids. Germline V gene lookup returns CDR1 MDHEN and CDR2 SYDVKM.

The rearrangement links TRBV28 to TRBJ2-7; TCRdb indicates TRBD1, and absent DNA this call remains unverified. The CDR3 spans 15 residues. Germline CDR1 MDHEN, CDR2 SYDVKM. This CDR3 is CASSPDRVADSEQYF. The full variable domain, in which reference TRBV28 and TRBJ2-7 provide the parts outside the CDR3, is DVKVTQSSRYLVKRTGEKVFLECVQDMDHENMFWYRQDPGLGLRLIYFSYDVKMKEKGDIPEGYSVSREKKERFSLILESASTNQTSMYLCASSPDRVADSEQYFGPGTRLTVT.

The rearrangement uses TRBV29-1 and TRBJ2-5. Germline V gives CDR1 SQVTM, CDR2 ANQGSEA. The CDR3 is 11 residues long. Here the CDR3 reads CRAGLGETQYF.

The chain joins TRBV29-1 to TRBJ2-7; TCRdb outputs TRBD2, but without DNA this stays unchecked. The CDR3 loop spans 14 amino acids. Germline CDR1 reads SQVTM; CDR2 reads ANQGSEA. This CDR3 is CSVGGERGRNEQYF.